These T cell receptor beta chains were read from a single sample in a study of blood T cell repertoires in COVID-19. The method was immunoSEQ multiplex PCR; TCRdb's version includes in-frame clones alone and lacks a portion of them. The sample records roughly 120,000 clones, around four fifths being singletons. The sample taken for sequencing was peripheral blood. Receptor source: a man aged 25-45 years with acute or convalescent COVID-19. The CDR3 runs from the conserved cysteine through the conserved F or W. A D gene is named only where the DNA matches it firmly. Size values are once, few and many counts, or a class for expanded clones, and some rows have none.

d_call	v_call	j_call	clone_size	cdr3_aa	cdr3_nt
TRBD2	TRBV9	TRBJ2-3	-	CASSLGMTSGTDTQYF	TGTGCCAGCAGCTTGGGGATGACTAGCGGCACAGATACGCAGTATTTT
TRBD1	TRBV6-5	TRBJ1-2	-	CASSPETGGSGYTF	TGTGCCAGCAGCCCCGAGACAGGGGGGTCTGGCTACACCTTC
-	TRBV4-1	TRBJ1-4	-	CASSPWGGRRATNEKLFF	TGCGCCAGCAGCCCTTGGGGGGGGAGACGGGCAACTAATGAAAAACTGTTTTTT
TRBD1	TRBV2	TRBJ1-1	few	CASRGSGQANAEAFF	TGTGCCAGCAGGGGTTCCGGACAGGCCAACGCTGAAGCTTTCTTT
TRBD1	TRBV3-1/TRBV3-2	TRBJ1-6	-	CASSLKQGAYNSPLHF	TGTGCCAGCAGCCTGAAACAGGGGGCGTATAATTCACCCCTCCACTTT
TRBD1	TRBV27	TRBJ1-1	-	CASSPTTGPGTEAFF	TGTGCCAGCAGTCCGACGACAGGGCCGGGGACTGAAGCTTTCTTT
-	TRBV19	TRBJ1-1	-	CASSMGRNRYTEAFF	TGTGCCAGTAGTATGGGGAGGAATAGGTACACTGAAGCTTTCTTT
TRBD1	TRBV5-1	TRBJ2-3	few	CASSLQDRDTDTQYF	TGCGCCAGCAGCTTGCAGGACAGGGACACAGATACGCAGTATTTT
-	TRBV9	TRBJ1-1	-	CASSAPGDTEAFF	TGTGCCAGCAGCGCCCCAGGGGACACTGAAGCTTTCTTT
TRBD1	TRBV11-2	TRBJ2-7	-	CASSFNRGGEQYF	TGTGCCAGCAGCTTTAACAGGGGTGGGGAGCAGTACTTC
TRBD2	TRBV19	TRBJ2-3	few	CASSIEGTSADTQYF	TGTGCCAGTAGTATAGAGGGGACTAGCGCGGATACGCAGTATTTT
-	TRBV7-6	TRBJ2-2	-	CATLRGGANTGELFF	TGTGCCACACTTAGGGGCGGGGCAAACACCGGGGAGCTGTTTTTT
TRBD1	TRBV7-8	TRBJ1-4	-	CASSPGTGGNEKLFF	TGTGCCAGCAGCCCGGGGACAGGGGGAAATGAAAAACTGTTTTTT
-	TRBV11-3	TRBJ2-1	-	CASSFGQEQFF	TGTGCCAGCAGCTTTGGACAAGAGCAGTTCTTC
TRBD2	TRBV7-2	TRBJ2-1	few	CASSFLAGVSYNEQFF	TGTGCCAGCAGCTTTCTAGCGGGGGTCTCCTACAATGAGCAGTTCTTC
TRBD1	TRBV12-5	TRBJ1-5	-	CASGWTGNQPQHF	TGTGCTAGTGGTTGGACAGGGAATCAGCCCCAGCATTTT
-	TRBV11-1	TRBJ2-2	-	CASSLSTSYTGELFF	TGTGCCAGCAGCTTATCTACTAGTTACACCGGGGAGCTGTTTTTT
TRBD2	TRBV7-9	TRBJ2-1	once	CASSPKGTSGRERNNEQFF	TGTGCCAGCAGCCCAAAAGGGACTAGCGGGAGGGAACGGAACAATGAGCAGTTCTTC
TRBD2	TRBV9	TRBJ2-5	-	CASSVGVAGGETQYF	TGTGCCAGCAGCGTAGGAGTAGCGGGAGGTGAGACCCAGTACTTC
-	TRBV11-2	TRBJ2-3	-	CASSRVAIGTQYF	TGTGCCAGCAGCCGGGTGGCAATTGGTACGCAGTATTTT
TRBD2	TRBV6-4	TRBJ2-3	once	CASSPGTTSTDTQYF	TGTGCCAGCTCTCCCGGGACTACTAGCACAGATACGCAGTATTTT
TRBD2	TRBV5-8	TRBJ2-1	-	CASTSGVAGTNEQFF	TGTGCCAGCACCTCTGGCGTAGCGGGAACTAATGAGCAGTTCTTC
TRBD1	TRBV28	TRBJ1-1	few	CASIPGQDIMNTEAFF	TGTGCCAGCATTCCGGGACAGGACATCATGAACACTGAAGCTTTCTTT
-	TRBV30	TRBJ1-6	-	CAWSPLDSPLHF	TGTGCCTGGAGCCCCCTTGATTCACCCCTCCACTTT
-	TRBV1	TRBJ2-3	once	CTSSQAPRRAIGTDTQYF	TGCACCAGCAGCCAAGCCCCTCGGCGGGCGATTGGAACAGATACGCAGTATTTT
TRBD1	TRBV6-5	TRBJ1-2	-	CASTWTGSHIYGYTF	TGTGCCAGCACCTGGACAGGCTCGCATATCTATGGCTACACCTTC
TRBD1	TRBV5-4	TRBJ2-7	-	CASSLDRGSSYEQYF	TGTGCCAGCAGCTTGGACAGGGGGAGCTCCTACGAGCAGTACTTC
-	TRBV19	TRBJ1-2	once	CASSIVGSGYTF	TGTGCCAGTAGTATAGTAGGGAGCGGCTACACCTTC
-	TRBV25-1	TRBJ1-1	-	CATYTGNEAFF	TGTGCCACCTACACAGGGAATGAAGCTTTCTTT
TRBD2	TRBV4-3	TRBJ2-7	once	CASSQAPGGEYEQYF	TGCGCCAGCAGCCAAGCACCGGGGGGGGAGTACGAGCAGTACTTC
TRBD1	TRBV7-9	TRBJ2-2	once	CASTIQGRDRDLLNTGELFF	TGTGCCAGCACCATCCAGGGCCGGGACAGGGACCTCTTAAACACCGGGGAGCTGTTTTTT
TRBD1	TRBV12-3/TRBV12-4	TRBJ1-1	-	CASSLVRGRAFF	TGTGCCAGCAGTTTAGTGAGGGGGCGGGCTTTCTTT
-	TRBV5-4	TRBJ1-2	-	CASNDGNRNYGYTF	TGTGCCAGCAACGACGGGAACAGAAACTATGGCTACACCTTC
TRBD1	TRBV6-1	TRBJ1-5	-	CASSERQGSQPQHF	TGTGCCAGCAGTGAACGACAGGGGTCCCAGCCCCAGCATTTT
-	TRBV14	TRBJ1-2	-	CASSQGTFYGYTF	TGTGCCAGCAGCCAAGGGACTTTTTATGGCTACACCTTC
-	TRBV7-3	TRBJ2-2	-	CASSPNGGTGELFF	TGTGCCAGCAGCCCGAATGGCGGCACCGGGGAGCTGTTTTTT
TRBD1	TRBV18	TRBJ2-1	-	CASSPVRGTGESVRSYNEQFF	TGTGCCAGCTCACCGGTCCGGGGGACAGGGGAATCTGTGCGCTCCTACAATGAGCAGTTCTTC
TRBD2	TRBV7-2	TRBJ2-1	-	CASCLGVAGPGEQFF	TGTGCCAGCTGCCTAGGAGTAGCGGGGCCGGGTGAGCAGTTCTTC
-	TRBV21-1	TRBJ1-1	-	CASSPGHSNTEAFF	TGTGCCAGCAGCCCGGGACACTCGAACACTGAAGCTTTCTTT
TRBD2	TRBV29-1	TRBJ2-3	-	CSVLLAGMTDTQYF	TGCAGCGTCCTACTAGCGGGAATGACAGATACGCAGTATTTT
TRBD1	TRBV19	TRBJ1-1	-	CASISGGWDPEAFF	TGTGCCTCTATCTCAGGGGGGTGGGACCCTGAAGCTTTCTTT
TRBD1	TRBV6-5	TRBJ2-7	-	CASKLTGGEGGEQYF	TGTGCCAGCAAGTTAACAGGGGGTGAGGGGGGCGAGCAGTACTTC
-	TRBV6-4	TRBJ2-3	-	CASSTDPRGDTQYF	TGTGCCAGCAGTACGGACCCAAGGGGGGATACGCAGTATTTT
TRBD1	TRBV11-2	TRBJ2-1	-	CASSERQGARNEQFF	TGTGCCAGCAGCGAAAGACAGGGGGCGCGCAATGAGCAGTTCTTC
TRBD1	TRBV30	TRBJ1-6	-	CAWGQGDSPLHF	TGTGCCTGGGGACAGGGGGATTCACCCCTCCACTTT
-	TRBV7-2	TRBJ1-1	-	CASSSYREGTEAFF	TGTGCCAGCAGCTCCTACAGGGAAGGGACTGAAGCTTTCTTT
TRBD1	TRBV19	TRBJ2-7	-	CASSKDRESRYEQYF	TGTGCCAGTAGTAAGGACAGGGAGAGTCGGTACGAGCAGTACTTC
-	TRBV7-9	TRBJ2-7	-	CASSASAAYEQYF	TGTGCCAGCAGCGCCAGCGCGGCTTACGAGCAGTACTTC
-	TRBV6-5	TRBJ1-2	few	CASTRLGGVGYTF	TGTGCCAGCACCCGCCTGGGGGGGGTTGGCTACACCTTC
TRBD1	TRBV5-1	TRBJ1-6	-	CASSLGRQGLDSPLHF	TGCGCCAGCAGCTTGGGGCGACAGGGGCTGGATTCACCCCTCCACTTT
-	TRBV10-3	TRBJ1-1	-	CAIGEVGRVTEAFF	TGTGCCATCGGGGAAGTTGGGAGGGTCACTGAAGCTTTCTTT
-	TRBV14	TRBJ2-1	-	CASSQDRRGQNNEQFF	TGTGCCAGCAGCCAAGATCGGCGGGGGCAAAACAATGAGCAGTTCTTC
TRBD1	TRBV5-1	TRBJ2-6	-	CASSLGTGGAERAGANVLTF	TGCGCCAGCAGCCTGGGGACAGGGGGCGCGGAGCGGGCTGGGGCCAACGTCCTGACTTTC
TRBD1	TRBV4-1	TRBJ1-3	-	CASSQDRQGVVSNTIYF	TGCGCCAGCAGCCAAGATAGACAGGGTGTCGTTTCGAACACCATATATTTT